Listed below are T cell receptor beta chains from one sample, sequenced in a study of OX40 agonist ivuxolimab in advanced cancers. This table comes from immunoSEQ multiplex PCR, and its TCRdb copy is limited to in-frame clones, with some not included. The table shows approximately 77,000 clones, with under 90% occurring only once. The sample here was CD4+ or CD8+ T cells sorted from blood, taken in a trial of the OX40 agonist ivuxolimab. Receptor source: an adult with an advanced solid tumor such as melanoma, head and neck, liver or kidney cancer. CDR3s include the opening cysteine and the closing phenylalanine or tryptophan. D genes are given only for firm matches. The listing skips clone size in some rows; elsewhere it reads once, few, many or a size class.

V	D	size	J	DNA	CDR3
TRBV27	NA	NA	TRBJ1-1	TGTGCCAGCAGCTCCACTCAAGGGACTCCCCTCCTGAACACTGAAGCTTTCTTT	CASSSTQGTPLLNTEAFF
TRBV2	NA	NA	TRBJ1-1	TGTGCCAGCAGCCAAGACGGGATGAACACTGAAGCTTTCTTT	CASSQDGMNTEAFF
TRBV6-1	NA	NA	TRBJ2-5	TGTGCCAGCAGTGAAATGCAATTCTTCTACCCAGATAAAGAGACCCAGTACTTC	CASSEMQFFYPDKETQYF
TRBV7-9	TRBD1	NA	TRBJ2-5	TGTGCCAGCAGCTTTTTGTTAGGACAGGGGGCTCGGACCCAGTACTTC	CASSFLLGQGARTQYF
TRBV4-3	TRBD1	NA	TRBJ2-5	TGCGCCAGCAGCCAAGATCCCCCCAGACAGGGTAAAGAGACCCAGTACTTC	CASSQDPPRQGKETQYF
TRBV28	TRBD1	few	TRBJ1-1	TGTGCCAGCAGAGGGGGGACAGGGCCGACTGAAGCTTTCTTT	CASRGGTGPTEAFF
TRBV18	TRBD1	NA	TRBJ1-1	TGTGCCAGCTCACCGTCGGAAGGGACAGGGGCTATTGAAGTTTTCTTT	CASSPSEGTGAIEVFF
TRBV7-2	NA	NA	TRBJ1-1	TGTGCCAGCAGCTTTGGGTTAAGGGACACTGAAGCTTTCTTT	CASSFGLRDTEAFF
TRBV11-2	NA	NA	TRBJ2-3	TGTGCCAGCAGCTTAGGACTAGTCCCCACAGATACGCAGTATTTT	CASSLGLVPTDTQYF
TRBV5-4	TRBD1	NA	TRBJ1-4	TGTGCCAGCAGCTGGGGGGACAGCTTTGCAACTAATGAAAAACTGTTTTTT	CASSWGDSFATNEKLFF
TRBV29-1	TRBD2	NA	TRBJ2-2	TGCAGCGGGATAGGGACAGGGGGACTAGCGGGAACCGGGGAGCTGTTTTTT	CSGIGTGGLAGTGELFF
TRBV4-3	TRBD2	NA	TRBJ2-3	TGCGCCAGCAGCCAAGGGCTAGGGACTAGCGGGAGAGGAGATACGCAGTATTTT	CASSQGLGTSGRGDTQYF
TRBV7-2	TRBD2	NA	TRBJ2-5	TGTGCCAGCAGCTGGCTGCGGGGGGCACAAGAGACCCAGTACTTC	CASSWLRGAQETQYF
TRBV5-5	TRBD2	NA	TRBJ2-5	TGTGCCAGCAGCGACGCACTAGGTAGCGGGAGGTCGGTTTCCCAAGAGACCCAGTACTTC	CASSDALGSGRSVSQETQYF
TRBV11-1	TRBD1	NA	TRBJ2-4	TGTGCCAGCAGCCGAGACAGGGGGCAAGCCAAAAACATTCAGTACTTC	CASSRDRGQAKNIQYF
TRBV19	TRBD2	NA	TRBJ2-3	TGTGCCAGTAGTGGCGGGGGTGCTAGCACAGATACGCAGTATTTT	CASSGGGASTDTQYF
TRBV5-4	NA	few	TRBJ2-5	TGTGCCAGCAGCTTGTACCCAGCGGAAAAAGAGACCCAGTACTTC	CASSLYPAEKETQYF
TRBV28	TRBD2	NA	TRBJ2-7	TGTGCCAGCAGTCCAGGCCTAGCGGGAGTCTACGAGCAGTACTTC	CASSPGLAGVYEQYF
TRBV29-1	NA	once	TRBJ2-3	TGCAGCGGTGGACCCATCAGCACAGATACGCAGTATTTT	CSGGPISTDTQYF
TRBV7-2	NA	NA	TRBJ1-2	TGTGCCAGCAGCCAAGCCAGGATCTATGGCTACACCTTC	CASSQARIYGYTF
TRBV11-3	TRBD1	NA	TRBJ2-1	TGTGCCAGCAGCTTAGGGACAGGGAATGAGCAGTTCTTC	CASSLGTGNEQFF
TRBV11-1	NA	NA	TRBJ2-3	TGTGCCAGCAGCCTAAGCGGTCCCGGCCCCAATACGCAGTATTTT	CASSLSGPGPNTQYF
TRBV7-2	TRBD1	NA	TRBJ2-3	TGTGCCAGCAGCTTCGCGACAGGGGGCTCGGGAGATACGCAGTATTTT	CASSFATGGSGDTQYF
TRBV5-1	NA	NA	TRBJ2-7	TGCGCCAGCAGCTTACAGGGAAACGAGCAGTACTTC	CASSLQGNEQYF
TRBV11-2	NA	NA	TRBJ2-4	TGTGCCAGCAGCCCCCCGTGGAGCGGTAACATTCAGTACTTC	CASSPPWSGNIQYF
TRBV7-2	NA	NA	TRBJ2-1	TGTGCCAGCACCTCAACCCTTGGCAATGAGCAGTTCTTC	CASTSTLGNEQFF
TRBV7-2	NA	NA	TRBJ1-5	TGTGCCAGCAGTCGAGAATCGGGGGGAGGGCAGCCCCAGCATTTT	CASSRESGGGQPQHF
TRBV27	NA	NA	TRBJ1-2	TGTGCCAGCAGTTTCCAACCCCCCCTCGGGGATGGGGGAGGGGGCTACACCTTC	CASSFQPPLGDGGGGYTF
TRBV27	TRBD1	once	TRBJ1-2	TGTGCCAGCAGGCCAGGGGGGTCCTATGGCTACACCTTC	CASRPGGSYGYTF
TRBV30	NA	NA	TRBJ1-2	TGTGCGGGATCGGATGGCTACACCTTC	CAGSDGYTF
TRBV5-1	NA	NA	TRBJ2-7	TGCGCCAGCAGCTTGGTAGGACCAACCTACGAGCAGTACTTC	CASSLVGPTYEQYF
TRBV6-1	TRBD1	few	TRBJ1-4	TGTGCCAGCAGTGAAGCGACAGGGGGTAATGAAAAACTGTTTTTT	CASSEATGGNEKLFF